This entry concerns a single TCR beta chain. This sample is drawn from a study of blood T cell repertoires in COVID-19. Study-level information: The United States, Italy and Spain were the sources of the acute and convalescent COVID-19 samples. Nucleic acid was either cDNA or gDNA, and it came from T cells, B-cell-depleted T cells, or PBMCs.

Participants were aged about 18 to 100 years from roughly 26 US areas. In the source study's methods: Scientists estimated how many nucleated cells there were by amplifying reference gene primers. Libraries were prepared by immunoSEQ multiplex PCR; TCRdb keeps only in-frame clonotypes and omits some of them. V and J calls and clone size are those listed in that table; D and trimming were worked out from the DNA. The repertoire holds around 340,000 clones, around 85% seen once, with around 4.4% in the top ten. This CDR3 spans 15 amino acids. The ends were cut back, 2 bases at V and 4 bases at J, with 12 bases in the middle. Germline CDR1 reads LGHDT; CDR2 reads YNNKEL (reference sequence).

The sequencing sample was made of PBMCs or T cells enriched from blood (not recorded which). The chain recombines TRBV3-1 (or the pseudogene TRBV3-2) with TRBJ1-5; D ambiguous. This clonotype originated in a woman between 40 and 55 years old with acute COVID-19. CDR3 region: CASSQLGPPNQPQHF. The CDR3 region has the DNA TGTGCCAGCAGCCAACTGGGCCCCCCGAATCAGCCCCAGCATTTT.